Below, 8 T cell receptor beta chains from the same sample are listed, as sequenced in a study of response to subunit inactivated influenza vaccine. TCRdb re-called the RT-PCR reads with MiXCR, one entry per CDR3 protein. This sample has 700,000 to 800,000 distinct CDR3 sequences, with approximately 17% found just once. Sequenced material: PBMCs from blood, taken around 5 days after vaccination. Source of these receptors: a man between 45 and 60 years old who received an inactivated influenza vaccine.

This clonotype was observed a few times. J is TRBJ2-7 and V is TRBV3-1, with 8 nucleotides matching TRBD1. The junction had 8 bases not matched to a gene; V was cut back by 3 bases and J by 4 bases. Germline values: CDR1 LGHDT, CDR2 YNNKEL (reference sequence). This CDR3 has 15 amino acids. CDR3 protein: CASSHTGTGPYEQYF. The CDR3 region has the DNA TGTGCCAGCAGCCACACCGGGACAGGCCCTTACGAGCAGTACTTC.

A few counts support this clonotype. The rearrangement links TRBV5-5 to TRBJ2-1; either TRBD1 or TRBD2 may supply D (5 bases each). The CDR3 loop spans 15 amino acids. V lost 4 bases and J 5 bases, leaving 16 bases between the germline ends. Per the germline V gene, CDR1 is SGHKS and CDR2 is YYEKEE (reference sequence). CDR3 bases: TGTGCCAGCAGCGGGGGACCCGGTCAAGACAATGAGCAGTTCTTC. This encodes CASSGGPGQDNEQFF.

This clonotype was recorded a few times. The chain joins TRBV12-3 or TRBV12-4 to TRBJ2-2; D not certain. The V gene lost 5 bases and the J gene lost 1 base, with 14 bases spanning the gap. CDR3 size: 16 residues. CDR3 loop: CASSAIRAENTGELFF. The DNA for the CDR3 is TGTGCCAGCAGTGCGATTAGGGCAGAGAACACCGGGGAGCTGTTTTTT.

The sample holds a few counts of this clonotype. V is TRBV27 and J is TRBJ2-3; 14 bases fit TRBD2. CDR1 MNHEY and CDR2 SMNVEV come from the germline V gene (reference sequence). The CDR3 loop spans 16 amino acids. The V gene end was trimmed by 3 bases and the J gene end by 4 bases; junction bases not matched to a gene: 3. For the CDR3, the DNA is TGTGCCAGCAGTTTGACTAGCGGGGGGGCACCAGATACGCAGTATTTT. This sequence encodes CASSLTSGGAPDTQYF.

This clonotype was recorded a few times. The V call is TRBV30, the J call TRBJ2-1; the match to TRBD1 covers 7 bases. Germline lookup yields CDR1 GTSNPN and CDR2 SVGIG (reference sequence). The CDR3 extends over 11 amino acids. With V trimmed by 4 bases and J by 15 bases, 9 bases remained unmatched. As DNA, the CDR3 is TGTGCCTGGAATCGACAGGGTGCAGGGTTCTTC. Its translation: CAWNRQGAGFF.

This clonotype has a handful of counts. The chain joins TRBV5-6 to TRBJ1-5; possible D gene TRBD1, 5 bases. Trimming cost V 2 bases and J 6 bases, with 15 bases left between them. CDR1 and CDR2 from the germline V gene are SGHDT and YYEEEE. The CDR3 runs 15 residues. The CDR3 coding sequence is TGTGCCAGCAGCTTCGGAGGGGTCGGGGGTCAGCCCCAGCATTTT. Protein sequence: CASSFGGVGGQPQHF. Full variable domain (remainder filled in from reference TRBV5-6 and TRBJ1-5): DAGVTQSPTHLIKTRGQQVTLRCSPKSGHDTVSWYQQALGQGPQFIFQYYEEEERQRGNFPDRFSGHQFPNYSSELNVNALLLGDSALYLCASSFGGVGGQPQHFGDGTRLSIL.

This clonotype was picked up a small number of times. This rearrangement joins TRBV20-1 to TRBJ1-6, with 8 bases matching TRBD1. CDR1 DFQATT and CDR2 SNEGSKA come from the germline V gene (reference sequence). The junction had 7 bases not matched to a gene; V was cut back by 5 bases and J by 10 bases. The CDR3 consists of 13 residues. The CDR3 DNA sequence: TGCAGTGCTCGCGGACAGGGTTCGTCACCCCTCCACTTT. It yields the protein CSARGQGSSPLHF.

This chain joins TRBV5-1 and TRBJ1-4; 9 bases match TRBD1. This CDR3 is built from 15 residues. Looked up from germline, CDR1 is SGHRS and CDR2 is YFSETQ. V lost 2 bases, J lost 7 bases, and 6 bases stayed unmatched. CDR3 in DNA: TGCGCCAGCAGCTTAGGGGACAGGGATTCTGAAAAACTGTTTTTT. It translates to CASSLGDRDSEKLFF. Full variable domain (missing parts from reference TRBV5-1 and TRBJ1-4): KAGVTQTPRYLIKTRGQQVTLSCSPISGHRSVSWYQQTPGQGLQFLFEYFSETQRNKGNFPGRFSGRQFSNSRSEMNVSTLELGDSALYLCASSLGDRDSEKLFFGSGTQLSVL.